The T cell receptor beta chain under discussion was sequenced for a study of T cells expressing NK-cell markers. The CDR3 totals 14 residues. Germline V gene data show CDR1 as PRHDT and CDR2 as FYEKMQ (reference sequence). TCRdb re-called the 5' RACE reads and shows each CDR3 protein once, DNA omitted. The sample includes about 430,000 distinct CDR3 sequences. The chain carries TRBV13 and TRBJ2-5. The receptor's source is a woman between 50 and 59 years old in good health. Sequenced sample: blood T cells: a sorted CD56 or NKG2C T cell subset, CD4+ or CD8+ T cells, or bulk PBMC T cells (not recorded which). CDR3 amino acids: CASSPRWDQETQYF.